This TCR beta chain stems from a study of cytomegalovirus exposure and HLA in healthy donors. Germline V gene lookup returns CDR1 SEHNR and CDR2 FQNEAQ (reference sequence). CDR3 size: 15 residues. Findings and limits, study-wide: A link between a missense DCLRE1C variant and TCR beta V- and J-gene trimming emerged from a later analysis. What a later analysis reportedly showed was that an Asian-associated ancestry cluster had fewer N-insertions than the approximately 720-donor mean. A later analysis showed HLA-associated TCR beta chains outstripping equally common others in clonal expansion.

In the PCR, 60 Vbeta and 13 Jbeta primers were used. Only in-frame clones appear in the TCRdb table, and some are missing; sequencing was by immunoSEQ multiplex PCR. The sample has 200,000 or so clones; roughly 83% are singletons. Healthy people donating bone marrow made up the donors. Turning to this clone: What it recognizes is unknown. The junction departs from the called germline gene at one end, perhaps through a read error.

What was sequenced was PBMCs. The rearrangement joins TRBV7-9 to TRBJ1-2, with a possible D match to TRBD1 (5 bases). The origin of this receptor is a boy between 2 and 10 years old in good health and CMV-seronegative. The CDR3 sequence is CASSPPGTSNYGYTF. For the CDR3, the DNA is TGTGCCAGCAGCCCACCAGGGACTTCTAATTATGGCTACACCTTC.